The rows below give T cell receptor beta chains drawn from one sample of a study of shared clonotypes between healthy human individuals. Some clones are missing from TCRdb's copy, which holds only in-frame ones; the method was immunoSEQ multiplex PCR. This table holds roughly 410,000 clones, around 96% found once. The sequencing input was memory CD8+ T cells sorted from blood. These receptors were obtained from a man younger than 40 in good health. Each CDR3 is given with its conserved first and last residue. The order of the fields is V gene, D gene, J gene, CDR3 protein. A D gene is named only where the DNA matches it firmly.

TRBV19,TRBD1,TRBJ2-5,CASRLTGGWQETQYF
TRBV19,TRBD1,TRBJ1-4,CASSISFRDRGNEKLFF
TRBV19,TRBD1,TRBJ1-3,CASSLWTGDENTIYF
TRBV4-1,TRBD2,TRBJ2-4,CASSRLAGIAKNIQYF
TRBV18,TRBD2,TRBJ2-5,CASSPTLAVQETQYF
TRBV6-1,-,TRBJ1-5,CASSWTASNQPQHF
TRBV11-1,-,TRBJ2-3,CASSLGQAGVTDTQYF
TRBV7-6,TRBD1,TRBJ2-6,CASSLGTGGSGANVLTF
TRBV18,TRBD1,TRBJ2-7,CASSPRDRGREQYF
TRBV7-2,-,TRBJ2-5,CASSLMAGVGETQYF
TRBV2,-,TRBJ1-5,CASSDRGNQPQHF
TRBV27,-,TRBJ1-2,CASSLGHNYGYTF
TRBV2,TRBD1,TRBJ2-7,CASSAGGYEQYF
TRBV30,TRBD2,TRBJ2-3,CAWSGPGREHSSGDTQYF
TRBV6-1,TRBD1,TRBJ1-5,CASNGQGGYNQPQHF
TRBV10-3,-,TRBJ1-1,CAISESRDTEAFF
TRBV5-5,-,TRBJ2-7,CASSLIHVPSSYEQYF
TRBV20-1,-,TRBJ2-7,CSPIPYEQYF
TRBV11-1,-,TRBJ2-5,CASSFGPRETQYF
TRBV19,-,TRBJ2-6,CASSILQGTGANVLTF
TRBV7-6,-,TRBJ1-3,CASSPKGYGTGNTIYF
TRBV4-1,TRBD2,TRBJ2-3,CASRREASGVDTQYF
TRBV18,-,TRBJ1-5,CASSDSGPRQPQHF
TRBV28,TRBD1,TRBJ2-7,CASSTGQGGYEQYF
TRBV28,-,TRBJ2-5,CASSSTGQETQYF
TRBV7-2,TRBD2,TRBJ2-3,CASSLVISSGSTDTQYF
TRBV5-1,-,TRBJ1-3,CASSLTFTRSTSSGNTIYF
TRBV6-1,TRBD2,TRBJ2-7,CASKQAGPYEQYF
TRBV5-1,TRBD1,TRBJ1-4,CASSVEGGPNEKLFF
TRBV28,TRBD2,TRBJ2-1,CASSLIASGGYNEQFF
TRBV6-4,-,TRBJ2-2,CASSDRSKNTGELFF